The 2 T cell receptor beta chains below were found in one sample sequenced in a study of OX40 agonist ivuxolimab in advanced cancers. Sequencing was performed with immunoSEQ multiplex PCR; in TCRdb, only in-frame clones are kept and a portion is missing. Counted here are around 49,000 clones, around 87% occurring once; the ten biggest clones make up 10% to 13%. Sequencing used CD4+ or CD8+ T cells sorted from blood, obtained in a trial of the OX40 agonist ivuxolimab. The receptors originated from an adult with an advanced solid tumor such as melanoma, head and neck, liver or kidney cancer.

The chain is built from TRBV29-1 and TRBJ1-5; 11 bases are shared with TRBD1. The CDR3 has 16 amino acids. Losses at the gene ends were 7 bases for V and 3 bases for J; bases not matched to a gene: 11. Germline assignment: CDR1 SQVTM and CDR2 ANQGSEA. This CDR3 reads CSACLDRGLYNQPQHF. CDR3 in DNA: TGCAGCGCCTGCCTGGACAGGGGGCTGTACAATCAGCCCCAGCATTTT.

The chain joins TRBV27 to TRBJ1-4, with D unclear. Trimming took off 3 bases at V and 4 bases at J, with 9 bases between the two ends. The CDR3 covers 14 residues. Germline lookup yields CDR1 MNHEY and CDR2 SMNVEV (reference sequence). The CDR3 DNA sequence: TGTGCCAGCAGTTTCCGGGAAAATAATGAAAAACTGTTTTTT. Translating it yields CASSFRENNEKLFF.